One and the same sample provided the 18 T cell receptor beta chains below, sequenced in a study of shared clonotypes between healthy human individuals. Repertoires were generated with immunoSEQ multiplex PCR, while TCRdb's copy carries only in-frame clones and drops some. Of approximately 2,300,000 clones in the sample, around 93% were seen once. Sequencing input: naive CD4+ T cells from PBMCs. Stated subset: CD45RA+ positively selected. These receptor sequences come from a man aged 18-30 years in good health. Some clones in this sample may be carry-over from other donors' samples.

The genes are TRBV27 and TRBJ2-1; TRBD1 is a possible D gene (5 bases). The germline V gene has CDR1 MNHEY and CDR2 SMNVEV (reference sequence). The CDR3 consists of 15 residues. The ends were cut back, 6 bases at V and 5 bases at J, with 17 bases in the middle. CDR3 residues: CASSPLGQGNNEQFF. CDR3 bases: TGTGCCAGCAGCCCCTTAGGTCAGGGAAACAATGAGCAGTTCTTC.

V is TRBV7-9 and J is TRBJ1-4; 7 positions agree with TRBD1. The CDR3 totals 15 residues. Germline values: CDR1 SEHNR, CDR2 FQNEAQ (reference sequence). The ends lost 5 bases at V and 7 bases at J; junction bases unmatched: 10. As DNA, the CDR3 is TGTGCCAGCAGCATCGACAGGGCGGGCAGTGAAAAACTGTTTTTT. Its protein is CASSIDRAGSEKLFF.

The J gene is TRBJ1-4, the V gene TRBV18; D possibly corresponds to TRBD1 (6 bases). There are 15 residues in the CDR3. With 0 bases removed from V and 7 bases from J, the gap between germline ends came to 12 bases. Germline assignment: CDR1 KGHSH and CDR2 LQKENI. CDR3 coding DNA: TGTGCCAGCTCACCACCTTCCAGGGGTCTTGAAAAACTGTTTTTT. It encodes CASSPPSRGLEKLFF.

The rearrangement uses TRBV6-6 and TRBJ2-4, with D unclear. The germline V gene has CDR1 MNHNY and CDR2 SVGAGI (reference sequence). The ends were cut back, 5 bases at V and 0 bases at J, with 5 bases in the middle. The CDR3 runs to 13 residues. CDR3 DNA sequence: TGTGCCAGCAGTCTAAAAGCCAAAAACATTCAGTACTTC. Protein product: CASSLKAKNIQYF.

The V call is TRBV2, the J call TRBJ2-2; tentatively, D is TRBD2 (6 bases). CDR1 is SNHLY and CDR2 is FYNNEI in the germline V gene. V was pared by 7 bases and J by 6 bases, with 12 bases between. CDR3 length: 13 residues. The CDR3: CASIGGVAGELFF. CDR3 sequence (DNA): TGTGCCAGCATCGGAGGGGTTGCCGGGGAGCTGTTTTTT.

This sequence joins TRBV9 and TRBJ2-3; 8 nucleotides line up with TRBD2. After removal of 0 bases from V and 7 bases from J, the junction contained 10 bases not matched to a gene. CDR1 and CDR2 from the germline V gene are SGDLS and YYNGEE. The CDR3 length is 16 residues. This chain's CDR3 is CASSVGLAGTSYTQYF. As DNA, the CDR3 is TGTGCCAGCAGCGTAGGGCTAGCGGGCACCTCATATACGCAGTATTTT.

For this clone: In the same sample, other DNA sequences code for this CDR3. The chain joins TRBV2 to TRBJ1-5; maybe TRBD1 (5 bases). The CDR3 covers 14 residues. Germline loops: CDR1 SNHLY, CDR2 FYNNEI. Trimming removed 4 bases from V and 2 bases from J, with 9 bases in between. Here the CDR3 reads CASSVGTRNQPQHF. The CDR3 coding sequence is TGTGCCAGCAGTGTCGGGACTCGCAATCAGCCCCAGCATTTT.

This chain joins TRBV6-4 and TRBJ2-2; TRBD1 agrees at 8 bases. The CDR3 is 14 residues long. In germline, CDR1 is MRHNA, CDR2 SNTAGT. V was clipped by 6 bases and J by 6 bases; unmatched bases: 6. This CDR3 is CASSRQGFPGELFF. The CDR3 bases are TGTGCCAGCAGCAGACAGGGGTTCCCCGGGGAGCTGTTTTTT.

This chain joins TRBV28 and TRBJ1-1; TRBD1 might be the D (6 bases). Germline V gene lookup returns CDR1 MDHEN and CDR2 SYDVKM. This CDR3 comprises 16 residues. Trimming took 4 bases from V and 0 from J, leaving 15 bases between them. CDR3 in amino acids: CASSSWGGHMNTEAFF. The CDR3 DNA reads TGTGCCAGCAGTTCATGGGGGGGACACATGAACACTGAAGCTTTCTTT.

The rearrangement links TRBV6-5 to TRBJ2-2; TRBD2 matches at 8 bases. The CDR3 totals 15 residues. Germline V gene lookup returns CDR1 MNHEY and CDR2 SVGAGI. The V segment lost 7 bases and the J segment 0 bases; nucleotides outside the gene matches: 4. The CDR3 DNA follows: TGTGCCAGCAAAAGCGGGGGATCGAACACCGGGGAGCTGTTTTTT. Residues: CASKSGGSNTGELFF.

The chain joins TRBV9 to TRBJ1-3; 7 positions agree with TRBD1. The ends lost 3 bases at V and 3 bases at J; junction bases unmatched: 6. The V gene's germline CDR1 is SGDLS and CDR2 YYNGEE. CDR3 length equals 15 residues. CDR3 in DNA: TGTGCCAGCAGCGCGAAGGGGGCAGATGGAAACACCATATATTTT. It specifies CASSAKGADGNTIYF.

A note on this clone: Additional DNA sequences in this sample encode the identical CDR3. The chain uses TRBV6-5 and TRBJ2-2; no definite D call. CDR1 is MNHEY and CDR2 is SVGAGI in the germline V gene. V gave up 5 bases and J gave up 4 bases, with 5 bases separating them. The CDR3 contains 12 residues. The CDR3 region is CASSLRTGELFF. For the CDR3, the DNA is TGTGCCAGCAGTCTACGCACCGGGGAGCTGTTTTTT.

In DNA form, the CDR3 reads TGTGCCAGCAGTTACGGTAGGACCAGCCAGGATACGCAGTATTTT. It encodes CASSYGRTSQDTQYF. The chain carries TRBV6-5 and TRBJ2-3; D is unclear. The V gene's germline CDR1 is MNHEY and CDR2 SVGAGI. The CDR3 length is 15 residues. With 2 bases removed from V and 6 bases from J, the gap between germline ends came to 15 bases.

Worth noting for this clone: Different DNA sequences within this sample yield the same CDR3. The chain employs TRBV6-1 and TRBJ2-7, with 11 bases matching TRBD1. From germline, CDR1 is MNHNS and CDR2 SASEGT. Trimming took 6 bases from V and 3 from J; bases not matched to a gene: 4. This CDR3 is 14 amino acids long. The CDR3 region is CASRSGTGGYEQYF. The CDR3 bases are TGTGCCAGCAGGTCCGGGACAGGGGGCTACGAGCAGTACTTC.

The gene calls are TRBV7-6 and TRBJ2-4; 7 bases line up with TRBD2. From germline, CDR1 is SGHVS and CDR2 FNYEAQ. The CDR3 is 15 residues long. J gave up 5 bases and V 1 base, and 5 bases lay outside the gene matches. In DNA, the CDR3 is TGTGCCAGCAGCTTAGTTCCGGGAGGCGAAAACATTCAGTACTTC. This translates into CASSLVPGGENIQYF.

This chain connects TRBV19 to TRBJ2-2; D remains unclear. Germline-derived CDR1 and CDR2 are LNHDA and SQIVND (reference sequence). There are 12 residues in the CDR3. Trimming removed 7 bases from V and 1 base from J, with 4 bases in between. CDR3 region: CASMKNTGELFF. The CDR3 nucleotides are TGTGCCAGTATGAAGAACACCGGGGAGCTGTTTTTT. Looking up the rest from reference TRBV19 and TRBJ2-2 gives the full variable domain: DGGITQSPKYLFRKEGQNVTLSCEQNLNHDAMYWYRQDPGQGLRLIYYSQIVNDFQKGDIAEGYSVSREKKESFPLTVTSAQKNPTAFYLCASMKNTGELFFGEGSRLTVL.

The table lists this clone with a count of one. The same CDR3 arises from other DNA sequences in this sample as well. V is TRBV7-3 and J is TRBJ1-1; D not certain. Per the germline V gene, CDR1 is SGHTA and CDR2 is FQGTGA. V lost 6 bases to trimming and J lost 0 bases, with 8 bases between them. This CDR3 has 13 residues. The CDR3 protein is CASSPGLNTEAFF. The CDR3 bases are TGTGCCAGCAGTCCGGGATTGAACACTGAAGCTTTCTTT.

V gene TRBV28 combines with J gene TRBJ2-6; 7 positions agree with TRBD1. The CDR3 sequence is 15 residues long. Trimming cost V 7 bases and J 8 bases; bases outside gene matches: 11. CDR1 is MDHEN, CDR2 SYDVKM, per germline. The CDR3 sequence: CASNGQDPSPNVLTF. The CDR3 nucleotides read TGTGCCAGCAATGGACAGGACCCGTCCCCCAACGTCCTGACTTTC.